Following are 17 T cell receptor beta chains from one sample sequenced in a study of graft-versus-host responses after intestinal transplantation. No antigens are known for them. The data were produced by immunoSEQ multiplex PCR, yet TCRdb's version contains in-frame clones alone and is incomplete. The sample records 95,000 to 110,000 clones, under 95% being singletons. The sequencing used unstimulated CD8+ T cells sorted from spleen or lymph node cells, collected before intestinal transplant. Receptors originate from a human donor who received an intestinal transplant.

The chain links TRBV10-1 to TRBJ2-5, with D perhaps being TRBD1 or TRBD2 (5 bases each). Per germline, CDR1 WNHNN and CDR2 SYGVQD (reference sequence). The CDR3 is made up of 14 amino acids. Trimming pared 3 bases from V and 11 bases from J, leaving 19 bases between. The CDR3 coding sequence is TGCGCCAGCAGTGAAGGGGAATGGCCCGGGGAGCAGTACTTC. Protein: CASSEGEWPGEQYF.

For the CDR3, the DNA is TGCAGCGTTGAAGACGACAGGGACACTGAAGCTTTCTTT. Its protein product is CSVEDDRDTEAFF. The J gene is TRBJ1-1, the V gene TRBV29-1, with 7 bases fitting TRBD1. With 0 bases clipped from V and 3 bases from J, the junction kept 1 base outside the gene matches. The V gene's germline CDR1 is SQVTM and CDR2 ANQGSEA. The CDR3 is 13 amino acids. The whole variable domain, filled in from reference TRBV29-1 and TRBJ1-1, reads SAVISQKPSRDICQRGTSLTIQCQVDSQVTMMFWYRQQPGQSLTLIATANQGSEATYESGFVIDKFPISRPNLTFSTLTVSNMSPEDSSIYLCSVEDDRDTEAFFGQGTRLTVV.

This clone has only one observation. The chain couples TRBV19 to TRBJ2-1; D unresolved. This CDR3 spans 13 amino acids. V was shortened by 9 bases and J by 1 base, with 10 bases between the two germline ends. The germline V gene encodes CDR1 LNHDA and CDR2 SQIVND (reference sequence). CDR3 nucleotide sequence: TGTGCCAGCTCGGACGGGTCCTACAATGAGCAGTTCTTC. The encoded protein is CASSDGSYNEQFF. The whole variable domain, filled in from reference TRBV19 and TRBJ2-1, reads DGGITQSPKYLFRKEGQNVTLSCEQNLNHDAMYWYRQDPGQGLRLIYYSQIVNDFQKGDIAEGYSVSREKKESFPLTVTSAQKNPTAFYLCASSDGSYNEQFFGPGTRLTVL.

This sequence joins TRBV7-6 and TRBJ2-7; 10 nucleotides align to TRBD1. The trim removed 5 bases at V and 4 bases at J, leaving 2 bases unmatched. Germline values: CDR1 SGHVS, CDR2 FNYEAQ. The CDR3 has 13 residues. The CDR3 coding sequence is TGTGCCAGCAGCGGGGGACAGGGGTACGAGCAGTACTTC. This sequence encodes CASSGGQGYEQYF.

The chain is built from TRBV5-8 and TRBJ2-5, with D unresolved. The V gene's germline CDR1 is SGHTS and CDR2 YDEGEE. Trimming took 1 base from V and 5 from J, leaving 6 bases between them. The CDR3 contains 12 residues. CDR3 coding DNA: TGTGCCAGCAGCTTGAATTGGGAGACCCAGTACTTC. This encodes CASSLNWETQYF.

The chain combines TRBV29-1 with TRBJ2-3, with D maybe TRBD2 (5 bases). The CDR3 runs to 13 residues. The germline CDR1 and CDR2 sequences are SQVTM and ANQGSEA. The V end lost 6 bases, the J end lost 2 bases, and 12 bases lay between the germline ends. Written as DNA, the CDR3 is TGCAGCGTCCACCGGGATTACACAGATACGCAGTATTTT. Amino acids: CSVHRDYTDTQYF.

The gene calls are TRBV10-1 and TRBJ1-1; perhaps TRBD1 as D (6 bases). V was shortened by 4 bases and J by 1 base, with 10 bases between the two germline ends. This CDR3 spans 14 amino acids. The germline CDR1 and CDR2 sequences are WNHNN and SYGVQD (reference sequence). CDR3 coding DNA: TGCGCCAGCAGTGCGGGACACTCGAACACTGAAGCTTTCTTT. It is translated as CASSAGHSNTEAFF.

The chain uses TRBV2 and TRBJ2-1; D not certain. This CDR3 is built from 13 residues. Germline CDR1 is SNHLY and CDR2 is FYNNEI. V gave up 8 bases and J gave up 3 bases, with 11 bases separating them. The CDR3 here is CASAGIIYNEQFF. The CDR3 DNA is TGTGCCAGCGCAGGTATCATCTACAATGAGCAGTTCTTC.

The rearrangement links TRBV7-3 to TRBJ2-1; 10 positions match TRBD2. The CDR3 has 15 amino acids. Germline V gene lookup returns CDR1 SGHTA and CDR2 FQGTGA. V dropped 1 base and J dropped 6; count of bases not matched to a gene: 3. This CDR3 is CASSLSPSGGNEQFF. The CDR3 DNA reads TGTGCCAGCAGCTTAAGTCCTAGCGGGGGCAATGAGCAGTTCTTC.

This rearrangement joins TRBV2 to TRBJ2-7, with D perhaps matching TRBD1 (7 bases). The CDR3 contains 9 residues. The germline V gene has CDR1 SNHLY and CDR2 FYNNEI. For the CDR3, the DNA is TGTGCTTCAGGGGGGGAGCAGTACTTC. This gives the protein CASGGEQYF.

The CDR3: CASSRDSSTDTQYF. CDR3 nucleotide sequence: TGTGCCAGCAGTCGTGACTCTAGCACAGATACGCAGTATTTT. The chain combines TRBV9 with TRBJ2-3; D is unclear. CDR1 SGDLS and CDR2 YYNGEE come from the germline V gene. CDR3 size: 14 residues. The V gene lost 5 bases and the J gene lost 0 bases, with 10 bases spanning the gap.

V and J are TRBV27 and TRBJ1-1; no firm D call. This CDR3 contains 11 residues. V was clipped by 3 bases and J by 8 bases, with 7 bases between them. CDR1 is MNHEY and CDR2 is SMNVEV in the germline V gene (reference sequence). In DNA, the CDR3 is TGTGCCAGCAGTTTTGGCAGAGAAGCTTTCTTT. It encodes CASSFGREAFF.

V is TRBV5-8 and J is TRBJ2-7; D is perhaps TRBD1 (5 bases). The germline V gene has CDR1 SGHTS and CDR2 YDEGEE. The CDR3 loop spans 14 amino acids. Trimming removed 4 bases from V and 0 bases from J, with 11 bases in between. DNA for the CDR3: TGTGCCAGCAGCATCCCGACAGCCTCCTACGAGCAGTACTTC. This gives the protein CASSIPTASYEQYF.

This clone was detected only once. J is TRBJ1-1 and V is TRBV19, with 9 bases that match TRBD1. This CDR3 spans 13 amino acids. The ends lost 9 bases at V and 2 bases at J; junction bases unmatched: 4. Germline CDR1 and CDR2: LNHDA and SQIVND (reference sequence). DNA for the CDR3: TGTGCCAGCTGCACAGGGGGCAACACTGAAGCTTTCTTT. Amino acids: CASCTGGNTEAFF.

The chain links TRBV19 to TRBJ1-5; a possible D gene is TRBD1 (5 bases). This CDR3 has 16 residues. The germline V and J ends were trimmed by 1 base and 1 base, with 11 bases remaining between them. Looked up from germline, CDR1 is LNHDA and CDR2 is SQIVND (reference sequence). In DNA, the CDR3 is TGTGCCAGTAGTATAGTGAAAGGGGCCAGCAATCAGCCCCAGCATTTT. Its translation is CASSIVKGASNQPQHF.

This sequence joins TRBV6-5 and TRBJ2-7; D might be TRBD1 (5 bases). Trimming cost V 2 bases and J 2 bases, with 16 bases left between them. The length of the CDR3 is 16 residues. From germline, CDR1 is MNHEY and CDR2 SVGAGI. The CDR3, as DNA: TGTGCCAGCAGTTACCTCTCCCAGGGCGAAACCTACGAGCAGTACTTC. This translates into CASSYLSQGETYEQYF.

This chain links TRBV9 with TRBJ2-2; D tentatively fits TRBD1 or TRBD2 (5 bases each). This CDR3 has 16 residues. Germline V lookup: CDR1 SGDLS, CDR2 YYNGEE. With 4 bases removed from V and 7 bases from J, the gap between germline ends came to 20 bases. The CDR3 spells CASSPPSRGSGGELFF. The CDR3 DNA follows: TGTGCCAGCAGCCCGCCGTCGAGGGGCTCGGGCGGGGAGCTGTTTTTT.